This T cell receptor (beta chain) was sequenced during a study of shared clonotypes between healthy human individuals. Whole-study findings and limits: Clonotype sharing across several donors was observed for roughly 5% of naive CD4 clonotypes. A limitation of the genetic and exposure-history diversity represented arose from few donors.

The CDR3 extends over 15 amino acids. CDR1 is MDHEN and CDR2 is SYDVKM in the germline V gene. The data were produced by immunoSEQ multiplex PCR, yet TCRdb's version contains in-frame clones alone and is incomplete. The table includes roughly 640,000 clones, about 97% detected once. With regard to this clone: The antigen remains unidentified.

Specimen: naive CD4+ T cells sorted from blood. Subset noted: CD45RA+ positively selected. The chain uses TRBV28 and TRBJ2-5, with D possibly matching TRBD2 (6 bases). The DNA end is more similar to TRBJ2-7, so the J call may be wrong. The receptor was derived from a woman in her 30s in good health. The CDR3 region is CASSPGDLSLYEQYF. The CDR3 region has the DNA TGTGCCAGCAGTCCCGGGGACTTATCCCTCTACGAGCAGTACTTC.